The source of this T cell receptor beta chain is a study of T-cell reconstitution after alpha-beta-depleted transplantation in children. This sample's TCRbeta library carried unique molecular identifier barcodes. TCRdb fed the PCR reads into MiXCR, producing one record per CDR3 protein. The sample consists of about 610,000 distinct CDR3 sequences, about 10% of them appearing once. V was clipped by 0 bases and J by 8 bases; unmatched bases: 13. Germline V gene sequence: CDR1 DFQATT, CDR2 SNEGSKA (reference sequence). The CDR3 runs 17 residues. The TCR was taken from a human donor who donated a stem cell graft to a child with acute myeloid leukemia. The chain recombines TRBV20-1 with TRBJ2-1; 10 positions match TRBD2. Sequencing used PBMCs from the stem cell graft donor, obtained from the stem cell graft. In DNA, the CDR3 is TGCAGTGCTAGAGATAGGAGCGGGAGGGCCCCTTACGATGAGCAGTTCTTC. This translates into CSARDRSGRAPYDEQFF.